The sequence of this T cell receptor beta chain was determined in a study of T cells in Graves' hyperthyroidism and ophthalmopathy. Per the germline V gene, CDR1 is GTSNPN and CDR2 is SVGIG (reference sequence). This CDR3 has 13 residues. The ends were cut back, 4 bases at V and 4 bases at J, with 13 bases in the middle. Overall study findings and caveats: Appearing also in blood were most of the thyroid clonotypes expanded above 0.001. Ophthalmopathy prediction by the model preceded onset by a median approximately 6.9 months.

Amplification targeted TCR beta CDR3 regions from RNA transcripts. The HTBI primer set drove a first-round RT-PCR of the TCR CDR3. TCRdb recomputed calls from the multiplex PCR reads with MiXCR, one row per CDR3 protein. The top ten hold over 15% of the sample, which has 550,000 to 850,000 distinct CDR3 sequences, about 17% seen once. On this clonotype: Antigen: not known.

This chain joins TRBV30 and TRBJ1-1; D is undetermined. The receptor was derived from a woman between 45 and 60 years old with Graves' hyperthyroidism that later progressed to Graves' ophthalmopathy. Sequencing was performed on blood. DNA for the CDR3: TGTGCCTGGATGAGGCCCGGGGTCACTGAAGCTTTCTTT. Protein product: CAWMRPGVTEAFF.